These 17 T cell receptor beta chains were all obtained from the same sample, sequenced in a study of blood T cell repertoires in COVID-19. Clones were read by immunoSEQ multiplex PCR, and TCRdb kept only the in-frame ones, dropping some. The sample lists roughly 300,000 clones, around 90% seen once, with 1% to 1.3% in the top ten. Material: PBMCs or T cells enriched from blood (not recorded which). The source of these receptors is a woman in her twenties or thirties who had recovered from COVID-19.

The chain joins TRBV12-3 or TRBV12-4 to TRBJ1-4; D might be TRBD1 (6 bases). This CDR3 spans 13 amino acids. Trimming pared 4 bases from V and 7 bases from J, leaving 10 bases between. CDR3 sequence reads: CASSYVRGEKLFF. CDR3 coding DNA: TGTGCCAGCAGTTATGTCAGGGGTGAAAAACTGTTTTTT.

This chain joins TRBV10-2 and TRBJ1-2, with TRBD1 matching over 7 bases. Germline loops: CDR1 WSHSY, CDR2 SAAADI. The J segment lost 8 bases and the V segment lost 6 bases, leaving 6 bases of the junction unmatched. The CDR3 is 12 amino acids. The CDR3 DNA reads TGCGCCAGCAGCGACAGGGCACAGGGCTACACCTTC. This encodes CASSDRAQGYTF.

The CDR3 DNA reads TGCGCCAGCAGCAGAACTAGCGGGGTCGGCAATGAGCAGTTCTTC. Translated, it gives CASSRTSGVGNEQFF. This rearrangement joins TRBV4-3 to TRBJ2-1, with TRBD2 matching over 10 bases. The CDR3 sequence is 15 residues long. CDR1 and CDR2 (germline): LGHNA, YSLEER. V lost 5 bases and J lost 6; bases outside the gene matches: 7.

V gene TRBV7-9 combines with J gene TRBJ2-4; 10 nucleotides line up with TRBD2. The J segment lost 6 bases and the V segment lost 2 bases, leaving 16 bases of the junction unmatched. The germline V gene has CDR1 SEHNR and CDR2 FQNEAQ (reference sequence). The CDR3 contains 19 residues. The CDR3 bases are TGTGCCAGCAGCTTAAGAAATTCTAGCGGGAGATACACCATAAACATTCAGTACTTC. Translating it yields CASSLRNSSGRYTINIQYF.

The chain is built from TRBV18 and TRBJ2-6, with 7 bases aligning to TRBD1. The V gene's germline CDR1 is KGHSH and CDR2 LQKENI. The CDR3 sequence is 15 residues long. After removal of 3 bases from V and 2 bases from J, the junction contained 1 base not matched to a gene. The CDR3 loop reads CASSPGTAGANVLTF. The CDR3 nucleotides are TGTGCCAGCTCACCCGGGACAGCTGGGGCCAACGTCCTGACTTTC.

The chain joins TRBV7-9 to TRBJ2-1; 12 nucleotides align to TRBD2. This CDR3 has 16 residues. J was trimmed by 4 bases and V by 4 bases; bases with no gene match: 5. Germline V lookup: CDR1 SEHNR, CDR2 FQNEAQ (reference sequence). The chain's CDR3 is CASSSLTSGSYNEQFF. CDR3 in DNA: TGTGCCAGCAGCTCCCTGACTAGCGGGAGTTACAATGAGCAGTTCTTC.

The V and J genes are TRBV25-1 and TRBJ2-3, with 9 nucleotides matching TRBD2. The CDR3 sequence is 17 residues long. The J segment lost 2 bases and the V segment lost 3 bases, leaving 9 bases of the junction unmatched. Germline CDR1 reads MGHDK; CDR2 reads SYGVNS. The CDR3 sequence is CASSEPWLAGHTDTQYF. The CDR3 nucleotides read TGTGCCAGCAGTGAGCCCTGGCTAGCGGGACACACAGATACGCAGTATTTT.

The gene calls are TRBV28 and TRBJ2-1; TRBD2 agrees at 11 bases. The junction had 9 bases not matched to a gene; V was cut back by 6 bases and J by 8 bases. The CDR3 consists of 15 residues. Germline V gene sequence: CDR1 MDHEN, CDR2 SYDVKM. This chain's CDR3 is CASSHTSGSSYEQFF. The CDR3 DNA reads TGTGCCAGCAGCCACACTAGCGGGAGTTCCTATGAGCAGTTCTTC.

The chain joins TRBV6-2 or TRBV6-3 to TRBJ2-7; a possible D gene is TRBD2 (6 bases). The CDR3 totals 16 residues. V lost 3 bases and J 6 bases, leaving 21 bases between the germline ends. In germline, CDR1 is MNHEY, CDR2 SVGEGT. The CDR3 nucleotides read TGTGCCAGCAGTTATATCCTGGCGGGACCCCGTCGCGAGCAGTACTTC. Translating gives CASSYILAGPRREQYF.

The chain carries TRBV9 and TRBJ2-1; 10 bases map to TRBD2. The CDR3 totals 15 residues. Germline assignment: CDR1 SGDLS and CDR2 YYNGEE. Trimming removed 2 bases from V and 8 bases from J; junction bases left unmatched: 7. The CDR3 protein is CASSVIGAGGHEQFF. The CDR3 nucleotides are TGTGCCAGCAGCGTTATTGGAGCGGGAGGGCATGAGCAGTTCTTC.

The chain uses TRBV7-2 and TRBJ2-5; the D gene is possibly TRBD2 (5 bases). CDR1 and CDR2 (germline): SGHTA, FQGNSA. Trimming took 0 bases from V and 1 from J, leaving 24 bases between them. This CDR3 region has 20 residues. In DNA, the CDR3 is TGTGCCAGCAGCTTAGCGCATGTGCGAAGAGGGCGGATGTTCCAAGAGACCCAGTACTTC. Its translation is CASSLAHVRRGRMFQETQYF.

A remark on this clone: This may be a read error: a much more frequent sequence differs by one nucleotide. CDR3 nucleotide sequence: TGTGCCAGCAGCTGGGACAGGGGTCCTGAAGCTTTCTTT. Translation: CASSWDRGPEAFF. The genes are TRBV3-1 (or the pseudogene TRBV3-2) and TRBJ1-1; TRBD1 matches 10 bases. This CDR3 comprises 13 residues. The germline gives CDR1 LGHDT, CDR2 YNNKEL (reference sequence). Losses at the gene ends were 5 bases for V and 6 bases for J; bases not matched to a gene: 3.

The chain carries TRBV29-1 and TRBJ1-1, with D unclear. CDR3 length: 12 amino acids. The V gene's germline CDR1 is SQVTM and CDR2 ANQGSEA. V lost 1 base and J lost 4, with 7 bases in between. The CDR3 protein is CSVEVGGTEAFF. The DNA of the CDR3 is TGCAGCGTTGAAGTAGGCGGCACTGAAGCTTTCTTT.

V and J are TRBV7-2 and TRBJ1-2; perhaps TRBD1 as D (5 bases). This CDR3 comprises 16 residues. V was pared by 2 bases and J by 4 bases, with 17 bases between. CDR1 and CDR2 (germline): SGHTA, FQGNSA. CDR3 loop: CASSLPLGGVGYGYTF. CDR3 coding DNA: TGTGCCAGCAGCTTACCCCTGGGGGGGGTGGGCTATGGCTACACCTTC.

CDR3 region: CASSLSRGPRGGYTF. The CDR3 bases are TGTGCCAGCAGTCTATCCAGGGGGCCGAGGGGTGGCTACACCTTC. The chain carries TRBV28 and TRBJ1-2, with 8 nucleotides matching TRBD1. This CDR3 is 15 amino acids long. The V gene end was trimmed by 5 bases and the J gene end by 7 bases; junction bases not matched to a gene: 12. CDR1 is MDHEN and CDR2 is SYDVKM in the germline V gene.

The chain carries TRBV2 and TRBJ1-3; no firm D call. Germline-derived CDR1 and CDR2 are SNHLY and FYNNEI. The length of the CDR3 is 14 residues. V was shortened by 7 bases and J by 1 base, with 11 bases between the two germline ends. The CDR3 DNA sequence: TGTGCCAGCATTTGGGGAGATTCTGGAAACACCATATATTTT. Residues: CASIWGDSGNTIYF.

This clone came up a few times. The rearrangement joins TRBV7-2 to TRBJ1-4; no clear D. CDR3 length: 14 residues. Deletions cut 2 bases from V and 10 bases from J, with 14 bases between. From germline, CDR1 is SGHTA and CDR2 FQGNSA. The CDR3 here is CASSLRAEGGKLFF. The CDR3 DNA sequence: TGTGCCAGCAGCTTAAGGGCAGAGGGAGGAAAACTGTTTTTT.